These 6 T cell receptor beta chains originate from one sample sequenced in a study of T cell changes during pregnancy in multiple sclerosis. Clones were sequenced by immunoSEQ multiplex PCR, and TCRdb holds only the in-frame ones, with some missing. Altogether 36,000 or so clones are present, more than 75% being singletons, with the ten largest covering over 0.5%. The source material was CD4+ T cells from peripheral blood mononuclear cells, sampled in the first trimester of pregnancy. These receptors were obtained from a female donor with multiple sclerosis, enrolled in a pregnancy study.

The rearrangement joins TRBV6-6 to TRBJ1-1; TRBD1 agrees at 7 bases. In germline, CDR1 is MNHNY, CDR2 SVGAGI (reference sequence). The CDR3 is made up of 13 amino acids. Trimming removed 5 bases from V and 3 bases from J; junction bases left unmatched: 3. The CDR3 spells CASSLTGDTEAFF. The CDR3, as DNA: TGTGCCAGCAGTCTAACAGGGGACACTGAAGCTTTCTTT.

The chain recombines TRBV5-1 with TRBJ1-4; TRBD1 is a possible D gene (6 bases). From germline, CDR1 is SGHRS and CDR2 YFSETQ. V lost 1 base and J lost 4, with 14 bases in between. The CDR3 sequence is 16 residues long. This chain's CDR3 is CASSLFGQRDNEKLFF. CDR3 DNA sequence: TGCGCCAGCAGCTTGTTTGGACAGCGGGATAATGAAAAACTGTTTTTT.

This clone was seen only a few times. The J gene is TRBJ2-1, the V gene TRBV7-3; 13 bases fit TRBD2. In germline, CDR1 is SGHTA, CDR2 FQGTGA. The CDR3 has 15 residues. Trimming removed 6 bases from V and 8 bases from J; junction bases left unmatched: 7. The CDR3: CASRKRTSGGDEQFF. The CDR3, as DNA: TGTGCCAGCAGGAAAAGGACTAGCGGGGGCGATGAGCAGTTCTTC.

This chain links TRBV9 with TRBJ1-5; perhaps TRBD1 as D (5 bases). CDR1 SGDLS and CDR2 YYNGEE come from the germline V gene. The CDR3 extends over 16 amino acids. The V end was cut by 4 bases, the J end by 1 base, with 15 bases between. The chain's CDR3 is CASSPSGGESNQPQHF. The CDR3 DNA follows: TGTGCCAGCAGCCCTAGTGGAGGGGAAAGCAATCAGCCCCAGCATTTT.

CDR3 DNA sequence: TGCGCCAGCAGCAGGGTGGCGGGGGCTCTGGACGAGCAGTACTTC. It translates to CASSRVAGALDEQYF. V is TRBV5-1 and J is TRBJ2-7; D might be TRBD2 (7 bases). The germline gives CDR1 SGHRS, CDR2 YFSETQ. This CDR3 is 15 amino acids long. The V end lost 4 bases, the J end lost 5 bases, and 19 bases lay between the germline ends.

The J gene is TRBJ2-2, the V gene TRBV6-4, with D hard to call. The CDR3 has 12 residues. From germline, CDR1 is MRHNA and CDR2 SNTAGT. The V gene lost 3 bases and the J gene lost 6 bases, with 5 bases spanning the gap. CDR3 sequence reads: CASSESAGELFF. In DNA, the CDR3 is TGTGCCAGCAGTGAGTCAGCCGGGGAGCTGTTTTTT.